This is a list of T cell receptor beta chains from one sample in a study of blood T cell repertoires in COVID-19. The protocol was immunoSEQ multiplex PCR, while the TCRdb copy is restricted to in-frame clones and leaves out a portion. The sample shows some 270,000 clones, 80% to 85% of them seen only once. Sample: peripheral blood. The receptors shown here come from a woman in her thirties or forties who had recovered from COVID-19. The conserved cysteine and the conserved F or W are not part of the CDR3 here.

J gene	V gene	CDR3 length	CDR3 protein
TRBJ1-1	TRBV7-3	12	ASSSQGGGAEAF
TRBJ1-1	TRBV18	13	ASSPLGQGNTEAF
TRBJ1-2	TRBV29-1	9	SVTVGAGYT
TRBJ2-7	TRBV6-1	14	ASSDEIRAAGNEQY
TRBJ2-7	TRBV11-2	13	ASSLVWQRTYEQY
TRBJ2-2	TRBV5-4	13	ASSLRRDMTGELF
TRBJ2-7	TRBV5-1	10	ASSSAGYEQY
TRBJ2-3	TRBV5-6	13	ASSWTSGGTDTQY
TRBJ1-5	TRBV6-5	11	ASSQGIYQPQH
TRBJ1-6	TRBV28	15	ASSITPGTGGRTPLH
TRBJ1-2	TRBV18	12	ASSPRPGNYGYT
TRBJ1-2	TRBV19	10	ASSRDNYGYT
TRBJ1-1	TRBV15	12	ATSRRQAWTEAF
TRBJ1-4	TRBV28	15	ASSPRSGIATNEKLF
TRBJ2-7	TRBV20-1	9	SASKGDEQY
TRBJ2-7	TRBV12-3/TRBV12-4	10	ASSFVEYEQY
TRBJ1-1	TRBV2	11	ASSAGRGTEAF
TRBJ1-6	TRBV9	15	ASSVGQGSSYNSPLH
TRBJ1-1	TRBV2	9	ASEGNTEAF
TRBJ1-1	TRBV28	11	ASSSGARGEAF
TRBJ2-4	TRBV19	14	ASSPDRGGSKNIQY
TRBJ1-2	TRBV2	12	ASSSSGGTHGYT
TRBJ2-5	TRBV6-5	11	ASRKTNQETQY
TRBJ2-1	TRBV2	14	ASSPLNGGDRNEQF
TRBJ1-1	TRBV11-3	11	ASSLVREKSAF
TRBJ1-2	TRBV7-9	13	ASSAEALGVYGYT
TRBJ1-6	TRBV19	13	ASSFRDTYNSPLH
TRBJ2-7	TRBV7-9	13	ASSLALAGGYEQY
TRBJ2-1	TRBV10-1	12	ASSVAGAASRQF
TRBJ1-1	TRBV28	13	ASSLPQGMSTEAF
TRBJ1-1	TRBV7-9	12	ASSFEGPNTEAF
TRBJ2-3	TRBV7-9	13	ASSSGLLVADTQY
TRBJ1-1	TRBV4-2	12	ASSPQRGNTEAF
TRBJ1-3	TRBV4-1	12	ASSHPPVGNTIY
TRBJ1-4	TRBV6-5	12	ASSPPGDYEKLF
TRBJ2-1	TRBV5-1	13	ASSLVLAGANEQF
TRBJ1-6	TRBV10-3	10	AIRETGIPLH
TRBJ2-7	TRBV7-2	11	ASSPGTGFEQY
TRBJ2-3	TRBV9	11	ASSARSTDTQY
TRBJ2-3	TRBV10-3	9	AIRVGDTQY
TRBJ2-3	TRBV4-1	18	ASSRSGFTGGPRPRDTQY
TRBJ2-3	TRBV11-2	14	ASSLEVRGGSDTQY
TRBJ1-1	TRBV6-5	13	ASRLLTGGYTEAF
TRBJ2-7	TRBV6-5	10	ATIGGADEQY
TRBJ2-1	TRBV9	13	ASSSPGGALNEQF
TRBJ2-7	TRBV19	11	ASKAGLSYEQY
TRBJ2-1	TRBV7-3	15	ASSLTGQVNSYNEQF
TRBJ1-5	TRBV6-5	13	ASSYGTGGNQPQH
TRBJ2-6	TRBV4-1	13	ASSQAWDRTKVLT
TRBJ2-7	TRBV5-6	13	ASRFLGQGFYEQY
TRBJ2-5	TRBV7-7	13	ASSRLAGEGETQY
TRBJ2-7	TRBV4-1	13	ASSGRERGTYEQY
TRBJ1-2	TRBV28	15	ASSLSGRWTVNYGYT
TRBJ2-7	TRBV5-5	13	ASSILADTSYEQY